This T cell receptor (beta chain) emerged from a study of TIL therapy for anti-PD-1-resistant metastatic lung cancer. This was the immunoSEQ v3 assay. Produced via immunoSEQ multiplex PCR; TCRdb's table is partial and in-frame only. The data hold tens of thousands of clones, with over 65% observed a single time. Time point indicated: pre-treatment sample, taken before nivolumab and TIL therapy. Pleural nodules or supraclavicular lymph nodes made up most of the excised metastases sampled. Germline V gene sequence: CDR1 SGDLS, CDR2 YYNGEE. Trimming left V 3 bases short and J 7 bases short, with 8 bases between. CDR3 length: 12 amino acids.

The TCR sequence derives from a person aged 25 to 80 with non-small cell lung cancer. This chain links TRBV9 with TRBJ2-1; no definite D call. The sequences come from tumor tissue, collected at baseline. The chain's CDR3 is CASSGPLNEQFF. CDR3 DNA: TGTGCCAGCAGCGGCCCTCTAAATGAGCAGTTCTTC.